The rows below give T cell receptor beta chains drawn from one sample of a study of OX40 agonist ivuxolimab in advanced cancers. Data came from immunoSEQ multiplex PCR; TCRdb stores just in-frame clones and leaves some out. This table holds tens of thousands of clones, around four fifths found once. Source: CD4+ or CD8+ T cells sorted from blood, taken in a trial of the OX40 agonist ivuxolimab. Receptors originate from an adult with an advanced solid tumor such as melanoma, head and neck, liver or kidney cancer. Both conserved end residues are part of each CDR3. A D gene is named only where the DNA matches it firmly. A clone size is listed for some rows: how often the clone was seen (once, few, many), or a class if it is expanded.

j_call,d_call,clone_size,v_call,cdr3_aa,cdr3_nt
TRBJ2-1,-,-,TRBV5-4,CASSYENEQFF,TGTGCCAGCAGCTACGAAAATGAGCAGTTCTTC
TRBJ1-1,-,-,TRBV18,CASSPPVTNRAYTEAFF,TGTGCCAGCTCACCACCGGTTACGAACAGGGCCTACACTGAAGCTTTCTTT
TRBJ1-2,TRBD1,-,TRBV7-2,CASSKTGVGYTF,TGTGCCAGCAGCAAAACAGGGGTAGGCTACACCTTC
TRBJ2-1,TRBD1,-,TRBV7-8,CASSLARDRGSYNEQFF,TGTGCCAGCAGCTTAGCCCGGGACAGGGGCTCCTACAATGAGCAGTTCTTC
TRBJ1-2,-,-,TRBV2,CASSLQGRDGYTF,TGTGCCAGCAGCTTACAGGGACGGGATGGCTACACCTTC
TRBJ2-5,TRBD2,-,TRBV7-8,CASSPEGLAGWVPQETQYF,TGTGCCAGCAGCCCAGAGGGACTAGCGGGGTGGGTCCCCCAAGAGACCCAGTACTTC
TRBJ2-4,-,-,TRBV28,CASSRGLKFELGNRTRETRNIQYF,TGTGCCAGCAGCCGCGGCCTAAAGTTTGAACTCGGCAATAGAACTCGGGAGACTAGAAACATTCAGTACTTC
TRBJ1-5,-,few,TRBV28,CASSPLFGDAGQPQHF,TGTGCCAGCAGTCCCCTCTTCGGGGACGCAGGACAGCCCCAGCATTTT
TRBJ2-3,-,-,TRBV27,CASSLNGGSDTQYF,TGTGCCAGCAGTTTAAACGGGGGATCAGATACGCAGTATTTT
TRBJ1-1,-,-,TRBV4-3,CASSQDLMQMTSGAFF,TGCGCCAGCAGCCAAGATTTAATGCAAATGACCTCCGGAGCTTTCTTT
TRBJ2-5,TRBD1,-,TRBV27,CASRLTGGVETQYF,TGTGCCAGCAGGCTGACAGGGGGAGTGGAGACCCAGTACTTC
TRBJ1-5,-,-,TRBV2,CASSSEYSNQPQHF,TGTGCCAGCAGCTCGGAATATAGCAATCAGCCCCAGCATTTT
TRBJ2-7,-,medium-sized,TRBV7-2,CASSLGIKYEQYF,TGTGCCAGCAGCTTAGGGATTAAGTACGAGCAGTACTTC
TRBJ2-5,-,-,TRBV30,CAWSITGVRETQYF,TGTGCCTGGAGCATTACAGGAGTTAGGGAGACCCAGTACTTC
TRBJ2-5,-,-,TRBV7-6,CASSSLGGYQETQYF,TGTGCCAGCAGCTCACTAGGTGGTTACCAAGAGACCCAGTACTTC
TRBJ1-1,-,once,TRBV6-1,CASSGREAFF,TGTGCCAGCAGTGGGAGGGAAGCTTTCTTT
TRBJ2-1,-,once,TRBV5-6,CASSITGGENEQFF,TGTGCCAGCAGCATCACAGGGGGGGAAAATGAGCAGTTCTTC
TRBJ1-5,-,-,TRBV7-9,CASSLGFTDSPRPQHF,TGTGCCAGCAGCTTAGGATTTACCGACAGCCCCAGGCCCCAGCATTTT
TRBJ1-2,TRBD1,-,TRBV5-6,CASSPRTGVYGYTF,TGTGCCAGCAGCCCGAGGACAGGGGTCTATGGCTACACCTTC
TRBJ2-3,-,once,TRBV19,CASRAQLTDTQYF,TGTGCCAGTAGGGCTCAGCTCACAGATACGCAGTATTTT
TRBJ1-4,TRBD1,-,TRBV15,CATSRPGQEGEKLFF,TGTGCCACCAGCAGACCGGGACAGGAAGGGGAAAAACTGTTTTTT
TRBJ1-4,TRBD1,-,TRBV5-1,CASSGWDRGQPNEKLFF,TGCGCCAGCAGCGGATGGGACAGGGGGCAACCTAATGAAAAACTGTTTTTT
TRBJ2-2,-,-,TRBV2,CASTEGLHTGELFF,TGTGCCAGCACGGAGGGGCTGCACACCGGGGAGCTGTTTTTT
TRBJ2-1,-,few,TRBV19,CASSPGRAHNEQFF,TGTGCCAGTTCCCCAGGCAGGGCCCACAATGAGCAGTTCTTC
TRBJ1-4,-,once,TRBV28,CASSTGTGNEKLFF,TGTGCCAGCAGTACCGGGACGGGTAATGAAAAACTGTTTTTT
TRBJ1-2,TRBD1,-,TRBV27,CASRTGEMNNGYTF,TGTGCCAGCCGGACAGGGGAAATGAACAATGGCTACACCTTC
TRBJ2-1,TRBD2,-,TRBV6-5,CASSGTSGRDEQFF,TGTGCCAGCAGCGGGACTAGCGGGAGGGATGAGCAGTTCTTC
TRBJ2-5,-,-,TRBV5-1,CASSLSLTRETQYF,TGCGCCAGCAGCTTGTCTCTCACTCGGGAGACCCAGTACTTC
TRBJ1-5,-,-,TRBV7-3,CASSLTSNQPQHF,TGTGCCAGCAGCTTAACCAGCAATCAGCCCCAGCATTTT
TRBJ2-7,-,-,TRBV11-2,CASSLVPVAEQYF,TGTGCCAGCAGCTTAGTCCCGGTCGCCGAGCAGTACTTC
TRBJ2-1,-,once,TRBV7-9,CASSLVRGFNNEQFF,TGTGCCAGCAGCTTAGTGAGGGGGTTTAACAATGAGCAGTTCTTC
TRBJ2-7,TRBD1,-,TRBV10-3,CAISPGQSYEQYF,TGTGCCATCAGCCCGGGACAGAGCTACGAGCAGTACTTC
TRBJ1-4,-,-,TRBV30,CAWRGQFEKLFF,TGTGCCTGGAGGGGACAATTCGAAAAACTGTTTTTT